The 2 T cell receptor beta chains below come from one sample, sequenced in a study of blood T cell repertoires in COVID-19. The table came from immunoSEQ multiplex PCR; TCRdb's copy has only in-frame clones and leaves some out. The sample lists roughly 150,000 clones, around four fifths occurring once. Sequencing was done on a sample of peripheral blood. These receptors were taken from an elderly woman with acute or convalescent COVID-19.

The rearrangement joins TRBV6-5 to TRBJ1-6, with 11 bases lining up with TRBD1. V lost 6 bases and J lost 10; bases outside the gene matches: 8. From germline, CDR1 is MNHEY and CDR2 SVGAGI. There are 15 residues in the CDR3. The CDR3 DNA is TGTGCCAGCAGACGGACAGGGGGCCAGGACTCACCCCTCCACTTT. This sequence encodes CASRRTGGQDSPLHF.

The V gene is TRBV12-3 or TRBV12-4, the J gene TRBJ1-5; D is uncertain. With 7 bases removed from V and 7 bases from J, the gap between germline ends came to 11 bases. The CDR3 sequence is 12 residues long. CDR3 sequence (DNA): TGTGCCAGCACGAGTAGGGAGCAGCCCCAGCATTTT. Protein product: CASTSREQPQHF.